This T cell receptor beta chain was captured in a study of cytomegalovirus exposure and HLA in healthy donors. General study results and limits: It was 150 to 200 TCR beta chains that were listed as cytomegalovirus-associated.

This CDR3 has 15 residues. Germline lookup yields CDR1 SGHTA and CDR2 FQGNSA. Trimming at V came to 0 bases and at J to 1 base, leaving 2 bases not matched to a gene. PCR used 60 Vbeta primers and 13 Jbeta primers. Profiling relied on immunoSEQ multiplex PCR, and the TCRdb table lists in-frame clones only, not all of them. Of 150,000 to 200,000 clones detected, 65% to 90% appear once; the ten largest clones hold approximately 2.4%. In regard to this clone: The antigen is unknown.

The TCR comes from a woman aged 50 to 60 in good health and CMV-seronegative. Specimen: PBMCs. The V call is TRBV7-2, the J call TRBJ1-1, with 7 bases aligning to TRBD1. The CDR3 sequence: CASSLASGGNTEAFF. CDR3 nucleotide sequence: TGTGCCAGCAGCTTAGCGTCAGGGGGGAACACTGAAGCTTTCTTT.